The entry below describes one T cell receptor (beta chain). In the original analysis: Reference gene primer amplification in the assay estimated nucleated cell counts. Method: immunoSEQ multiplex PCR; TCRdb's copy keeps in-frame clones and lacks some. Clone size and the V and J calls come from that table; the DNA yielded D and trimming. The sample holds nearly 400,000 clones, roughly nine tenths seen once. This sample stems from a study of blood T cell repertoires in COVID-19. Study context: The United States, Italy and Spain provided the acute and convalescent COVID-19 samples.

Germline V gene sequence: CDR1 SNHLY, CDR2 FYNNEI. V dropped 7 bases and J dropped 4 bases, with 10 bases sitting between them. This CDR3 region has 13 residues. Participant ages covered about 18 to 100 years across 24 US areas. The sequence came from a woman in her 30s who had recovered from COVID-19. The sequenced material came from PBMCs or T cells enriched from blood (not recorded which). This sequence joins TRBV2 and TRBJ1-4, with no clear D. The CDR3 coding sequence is TGTGCCAGCATGTCGGGTCTTAATGAAAAACTGTTTTTT. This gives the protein CASMSGLNEKLFF.